The sequence of this TCR beta chain was determined in a study of sequential checkpoint blockade in melanoma. The repertoire was sequenced with immunoSEQ multiplex PCR; TCRdb's copy has only in-frame clones and lacks some. The sample has 25,000 to 30,000 clones, approximately 75% seen once. Treatment described: randomized to nivolumab then ipilimumab (arm A) or the reverse (arm B). No patient had prior DNA-damaging chemotherapy. PBMC sorting kept live CD3+CD8+ cells without CD19 or CD56. The trim removed 4 bases at V and 4 bases at J, leaving 8 bases unmatched. Germline V CDR1 and CDR2: SEHNR, FQNEAQ (reference sequence). This CDR3 is built from 15 residues.

Sequenced material: CD8+ T cells sorted from blood (inferred from file names), taken from a patient given nivolumab and ipilimumab in sequence. The rearrangement links TRBV7-9 to TRBJ2-7; 9 bases align to TRBD1. The sequence derives from a human donor with melanoma. CDR3 amino acids: CASSSPGQGLYEQYF. CDR3 nucleotide sequence: TGTGCCAGCAGCTCCCCGGGACAGGGTTTGTACGAGCAGTACTTC.